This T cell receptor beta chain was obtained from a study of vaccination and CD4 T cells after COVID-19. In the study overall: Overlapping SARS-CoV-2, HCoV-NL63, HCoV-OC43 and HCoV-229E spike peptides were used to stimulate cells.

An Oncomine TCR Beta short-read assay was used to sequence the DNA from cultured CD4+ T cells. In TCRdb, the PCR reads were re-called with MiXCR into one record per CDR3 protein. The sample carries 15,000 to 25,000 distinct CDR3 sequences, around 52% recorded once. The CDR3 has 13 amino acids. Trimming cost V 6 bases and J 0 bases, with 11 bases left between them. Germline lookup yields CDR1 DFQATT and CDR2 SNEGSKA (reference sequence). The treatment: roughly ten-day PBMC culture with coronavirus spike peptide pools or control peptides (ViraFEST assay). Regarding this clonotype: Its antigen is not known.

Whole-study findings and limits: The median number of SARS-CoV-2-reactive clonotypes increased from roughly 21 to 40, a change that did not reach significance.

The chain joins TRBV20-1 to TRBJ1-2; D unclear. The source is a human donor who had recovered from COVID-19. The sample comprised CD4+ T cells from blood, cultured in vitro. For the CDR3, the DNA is TGCAGTGCCTCCCTCCGGACTAACTATGGCTACACCTTC. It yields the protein CSASLRTNYGYTF.